This T cell receptor (beta chain) derives from a study of blood T cell repertoires in COVID-19. For the study at large: Acute-phase and convalescent COVID-19 samples originated in the United States, Italy and Spain. PBMCs, B-cell-depleted T cells, or T cells provided the cDNA or gDNA that made up the material.

V lost 5 bases, J lost 5 bases, and 9 bases stayed unmatched. The CDR3 is made up of 14 amino acids. Germline CDR1 and CDR2: LGHDT and YNNKEL (reference sequence). Original analysis: Reference gene primer amplification yielded estimated nucleated cell counts. The assay was immunoSEQ multiplex PCR, and TCRdb's table has in-frame clones only and misses some. Clone size and the V and J calls come from that table; the DNA yielded D and trimming. The sample lists roughly 250,000 clones, roughly four fifths occurring once. The chain has TRBV3-1 (or the pseudogene TRBV3-2) and TRBJ2-7, with 7 bases that match TRBD1. Sequenced sample: peripheral blood. This receptor was obtained from a man in his forties or fifties with acute or convalescent COVID-19. The CDR3: CASSLGQTGHEQYF. The CDR3 DNA sequence: TGTGCCAGCAGCTTGGGACAGACCGGGCACGAGCAGTACTTC.